Below are 2 T cell receptor beta chains sequenced from a single sample in a study of identical twins. TCRdb reprocessed the 5' RACE reads with MiXCR, giving one entry per CDR3 protein. The sample has 1.5 million to 2 million distinct CDR3 sequences, around a third seen once; the top ten hold about 0.25%. The sample comprised cord blood. These receptors originate from a newborn girl in good health.

This clonotype occurred once. An end of the junction does not agree with germline; a read error may underlie this. The chain uses TRBV27 and TRBJ2-4; 10 nucleotides align to TRBD2. The J call is doubtful: the DNA matches TRBJ2-7 better. The CDR3 has 15 residues. Germline CDR1 reads MNHEY; CDR2 reads SMNVEV (reference sequence). In nucleotides, the CDR3 is TGTACCAGCAGTTGGGGACTAGCGAGGGCCTACGAGCAGTACTTC. Amino acids: CTSSWGLARAYEQYF.

J is TRBJ1-1 and V is TRBV6-5; 7 nucleotides align to TRBD1. Trimming removed 5 bases from V and 3 bases from J; junction bases left unmatched: 6. From germline, CDR1 is MNHEY and CDR2 SVGAGI. The CDR3 has 14 residues. CDR3 residues: CASSDRVADTEAFF. The CDR3 DNA reads TGTGCCAGCAGTGACAGGGTCGCGGACACTGAAGCTTTCTTT.